This T cell receptor beta chain was recovered during a study of T cell responses to AZD1222 COVID-19 vaccine. This clone was seen only once. Data came from immunoSEQ multiplex PCR; TCRdb stores just in-frame clones and leaves some out. The sample yields about 88,000 clones, 75% to 90% seen once. Source: peripheral blood, taken on day 0 of AZD1222 vaccination. This receptor was identified in an adult in good health.

The CDR3 coding sequence is TGTGCCATCAGTGGGGGACTAGCGGGAGGGCCGGGTGAGCAGTTCTTC. It is translated as CAISGGLAGGPGEQFF. This chain links TRBV10-3 with TRBJ2-1; 16 bases align to TRBD2. The junction had 6 bases not matched to a gene; V was cut back by 4 bases and J by 9 bases. The CDR3 has 16 amino acids. Germline V gives CDR1 ENHRY, CDR2 SYGVKD.